The 12 T cell receptor beta chains listed next were all sequenced from one sample in a study of blood T cell repertoires in COVID-19. TCRdb keeps only in-frame clones here, not all; method: immunoSEQ multiplex PCR. The sample consists of a few hundred thousand clones, roughly 85% of them appearing once. The material sequenced was peripheral blood. Source of these receptors: a human donor in a cohort sampled during active COVID-19.

This clone was detected a few times. V is TRBV11-1 and J is TRBJ2-7; D gene ambiguous. CDR1 is SGHAT, CDR2 FQDESV, per germline (reference sequence). The length of the CDR3 is 12 residues. The V end was cut by 1 base, the J end by 3 bases, with 4 bases between. The CDR3 region is CASSLGLYEQYF. CDR3 DNA sequence: TGTGCCAGCAGCTTAGGACTCTACGAGCAGTACTTC.

This clone was recorded a few times. The gene calls are TRBV7-6 and TRBJ2-2, with D perhaps matching TRBD1 (6 bases). CDR1 SGHVS and CDR2 FNYEAQ come from the germline V gene. The CDR3 is made up of 14 amino acids. V was shortened by 5 bases and J by 3 bases, with 10 bases between the two germline ends. DNA for the CDR3: TGTGCCAGCAGCCGGGACACTTACACCGGGGAGCTGTTTTTT. As protein: CASSRDTYTGELFF.

The genes are TRBV4-2 and TRBJ2-6; D remains unclear. V lost 0 bases, J lost 1 base, and 7 bases lay in between. This CDR3 has 16 amino acids. Germline loops: CDR1 LGHNA, CDR2 YNFKEQ. CDR3 in DNA: TGTGCCAGCAGCCAAGATAGAGGTTCTGGGGCCAACGTCCTGACTTTC. It is translated as CASSQDRGSGANVLTF.

The rearrangement uses TRBV6-5 and TRBJ2-1, with 8 positions matching TRBD1. This CDR3 is built from 15 residues. The ends lost 4 bases at V and 4 bases at J; junction bases unmatched: 6. Germline V gene sequence: CDR1 MNHEY, CDR2 SVGAGI. The CDR3 spells CASSSRTGRYNEQFF. The CDR3 DNA follows: TGTGCCAGCAGTTCCAGGACAGGGAGGTACAATGAGCAGTTCTTC.

The chain uses TRBV18 and TRBJ1-1; 7 nucleotides match TRBD1. V was pared by 3 bases and J by 8 bases, with 15 bases of the junction left unmatched. Germline CDR1 reads KGHSH; CDR2 reads LQKENI. This CDR3 region has 16 residues. The CDR3 DNA follows: TGTGCCAGCTCACCGAATGCCGGGACAGTGGTCGGAGAAGCTTTCTTT. Its protein is CASSPNAGTVVGEAFF. The full variable domain, completed using reference TRBV18 and TRBJ1-1, is NAGVMQNPRHLVRRRGQEARLRCSPMKGHSHVYWYRQLPEEGLKFMVYLQKENIIDESGMPKERFSAEFPKEGPSILRIQQVVRGDSAAYFCASSPNAGTVVGEAFFGQGTRLTVV.

This clone was found once. The chain carries TRBV7-8 and TRBJ2-1; D might be TRBD2 (7 bases). V was cut by 1 base and J by 4 bases, with 20 bases left in between. Germline assignment: CDR1 SGHVS and CDR2 FQNEAQ. The CDR3 runs to 18 residues. The CDR3: CASSLVGRRGGKYNEQFF. DNA for the CDR3: TGTGCCAGCAGCTTAGTAGGGAGGAGGGGGGGAAAATACAATGAGCAGTTCTTC.

The rearrangement uses TRBV25-1 and TRBJ2-2; D uncertain. The CDR3 spans 14 residues. CDR1 MGHDK and CDR2 SYGVNS come from the germline V gene. The V and J ends lost 7 bases and 0 bases respectively, with 9 bases between them. Here the CDR3 reads CASNPHTNTGELFF. CDR3 in DNA: TGTGCCAGCAACCCCCACACGAACACCGGGGAGCTGTTTTTT. Looking up the rest from reference TRBV25-1 and TRBJ2-2 gives the full variable domain: EADIYQTPRYLVIGTGKKITLECSQTMGHDKMYWYQQDPGMELHLIHYSYGVNSTEKGDLSSESTVSRIRTEHFPLTLESARPSHTSQYLCASNPHTNTGELFFGEGSRLTVL.

V and J are TRBV11-1 and TRBJ1-1, with D perhaps matching TRBD1 (5 bases). The CDR3 loop spans 13 amino acids. Germline V CDR1 and CDR2: SGHAT, FQDESV (reference sequence). V gave up 5 bases and J gave up 1 base, with 8 bases separating them. The CDR3 bases are TGTGCCAGCAGCAGGACAACGAACACTGAAGCTTTCTTT. The encoded protein is CASSRTTNTEAFF. Using reference TRBV11-1 and TRBJ1-1 for the parts outside the CDR3, the full variable domain is EAEVAQSPRYKITEKSQAVAFWCDPISGHATLYWYRQILGQGPELLVQFQDESVVDDSQLPKDRFSAERLKGVDSTLKIQPAELGDSAMYLCASSRTTNTEAFFGQGTRLTVV.

This chain connects TRBV6-5 to TRBJ1-1; perhaps TRBD1 as D (5 bases). The CDR3 totals 13 residues. The V gene lost 2 bases and the J gene lost 4 bases, with 8 bases spanning the gap. From germline, CDR1 is MNHEY and CDR2 SVGAGI. The chain's CDR3 is CASSYTGVTEAFF. The CDR3 nucleotides are TGTGCCAGCAGTTACACGGGGGTCACTGAAGCTTTCTTT.

This clone was recorded a few times. The chain couples TRBV4-1 to TRBJ1-5; 7 bases match TRBD1. J gave up 0 bases and V 8 bases, and 10 bases lay outside the gene matches. The CDR3 spans 16 residues. Germline V lookup: CDR1 MGHRA, CDR2 YSYEKL. The CDR3 DNA reads TGCGCCAGCGCTCAGGGGGATGAGTATAGCAATCAGCCCCAGCATTTT. This encodes CASAQGDEYSNQPQHF.

The rearrangement uses TRBV13 and TRBJ2-1, with D perhaps matching TRBD2 (5 bases). V was pared by 0 bases and J by 10 bases, with 13 bases between. The CDR3 covers 14 residues. Looked up from germline, CDR1 is PRHDT and CDR2 is FYEKMQ (reference sequence). CDR3 sequence reads: CASSLGLGSGEQFF. The CDR3 nucleotides are TGTGCCAGCAGCTTAGGCCTTGGGTCGGGGGAGCAGTTCTTC.

The chain is built from TRBV19 and TRBJ1-2; TRBD1 aligns across 8 bases. This CDR3 comprises 13 residues. V was pared by 5 bases and J by 4 bases, with 3 bases of the junction left unmatched. Germline CDR1 LNHDA, CDR2 SQIVND (reference sequence). The CDR3 DNA follows: TGTGCCAGTAGTTCACAGGGGGTCTATGGCTACACCTTC. It codes for CASSSQGVYGYTF.